Below, one TCR beta chain is given with its context. Its antigen is currently unknown. Random hexamers were used to reverse transcribe the RNA input (roughly 0.5 to 1 ug). The authors amplified TCR beta CDR3 across 54 Vbeta and 13 Jbeta using immunoSEQ multiplex PCR. One entry per CDR3 protein results from TCRdb running MiXCR on the immunoSEQ multiplex PCR reads. The sample holds about 81,000 distinct CDR3 sequences, approximately 93% seen once. These data are taken from a study of CD8 T cells in Susac syndrome. Overall study context: Treatment status at blood draw for the Susac syndrome patients was therapy-naive, corticosteroids, or intravenous immunoglobulin alone.

From germline, CDR1 is SEHNR and CDR2 FQNEAQ (reference sequence). The CDR3 consists of 18 residues. The ends were cut back, 7 bases at V and 4 bases at J, with 27 bases in the middle. The study, taken as a whole, reports: Among people with Susac, CD8+ clonal expansion was greatest in TEMRA cells and active patients.

Negative isolation yielded the CD8+ and CD4+ T cells, while FACS enriched the TEMRA cells. This clonotype was sampled from a human donor with Susac syndrome. The sample was CD8+ T cells from PBMCs. The chain couples TRBV7-9 to TRBJ2-3; weak D call: TRBD2 (5 bases). The CDR3 DNA reads as TGTGCCAGCACCCCCGGGATGACGACAAGAGAGGCTGCAGATACGCAGTATTTT. Translated: CASTPGMTTREAADTQYF.